The clone carrying this T cell receptor beta chain was counted many times. The antigen is unknown. Per germline, CDR1 LGHNA and CDR2 YSLEER. The CDR3 has 18 amino acids. Between the trimmed V and J ends, which lost 1 base and 4 bases, there was a span of 21 bases. TCRdb passed the 5' RACE reads through MiXCR, listing each CDR3 protein once. The profile shows about 220,000 distinct CDR3 sequences, roughly 25% of them singletons. The entry originates in a study of CD8 T cells in ankylosing spondylitis. Study-wide results and limits: Some motif variants were previously reported in reactive arthritis synovial fluid and blood. A CD8+ phenotype characterized the disease-linked clones, which were relatively rare in peripheral blood.

The gene calls are TRBV4-3 and TRBJ2-3; D may correspond to TRBD1 or TRBD2 (5 bases each). The specimen was blood, either unsorted or a sorted T cell fraction (not recorded which). The sequence was obtained from a male donor with ankylosing spondylitis or in good health (not recorded which). This chain's CDR3 is CASSQAAGGRGVADTQYF. The CDR3 region has the DNA TGCGCCAGCAGCCAAGCTGCAGGCGGAAGAGGGGTTGCAGATACGCAGTATTTT.